This T cell receptor (beta chain) was recovered during a study of metastatic and nonmetastatic thyroid tumors. The overall study: Across peripheral blood and tumor or nodule tissue samples taken from malignant and benign thyroid patients, the repertoires were compared with one another. Study-wide results and caveats: When malignant thyroid tumors were compared with benign nodules, TCR beta diversity was reportedly significantly higher in the malignant tumors. This held in both blood and tumor samples.

This clone is labeled as medium-sized. Its antigen remains unknown. No patient had received any treatment before thyroid surgery. Germline CDR1 reads LGHNA; CDR2 reads YSLEER. The CDR3 length is 16 residues. The trim removed 0 bases at V and 1 base at J, leaving 6 bases unmatched. In the authors' methods: Building a distant-metastasis classifier for papillary thyroid cancer drew on CDR3 differences across clinicopathological groups. TCRdb reanalyzed the PCR reads with MiXCR. TCRdb, not the authors, supplied the V and J calls. Of roughly 44,000 clones listed, 24% are singletons. Sequencing was done on a sample of tumor tissue. The clonotype originates from a female donor with papillary thyroid cancer or a benign thyroid nodule (not recorded which). Some clones in this sample may be carry-over from other donors' samples. V usage is TRBV4-3 and J usage is TRBJ2-7, with TRBD1 matching over 7 bases. This chain's CDR3 is CASSQDWPGGSYEQYF. CDR3 DNA sequence: TGCGCCAGCAGCCAAGATTGGCCAGGGGGTTCCTACGAGCAGTACTTC.